Presented here are 18 T cell receptor beta chains from one specimen sequenced in a study of T-cell memory formation after mild COVID-19 (dated by TCRdb to 2020 to 2022). Receptors were amplified or captured by 5' RACE. Sequencing used an Illumina NovaSeq 6000. TCRdb reprocessed the public reads (quality trimming at Q25 with fastp, clone calling with MiXCR) and kept in-frame beta chains. Every CDR3 protein is listed once, alongside the most common genes and DNA of its rows. The sample contains hundreds of thousands of distinct CDR3 sequences, about 15% of them found a single time. Together, the top ten hold under 25% of the sample. Input material: PBMCs or a T cell subset sorted from them (not recorded which). The receptors were sampled from a young man who had mild COVID-19 (a few samples of this study predate the infection). The sample titles of this study are shuffled in the database, so cell type and time point are left out; the donor was told from shared clones.

The genes are TRBV4-1 and TRBJ1-1, with D possibly matching TRBD1 (5 bases). Germline CDR1 and CDR2: MGHRA and YSYEKL. V gave up 1 base and J gave up 4 bases, with 13 bases separating them. This CDR3 spans 15 amino acids. As DNA, the CDR3 is TGCGCCAGCAGCCAAGTTCCAGGGCGGACCACTGAAGCTTTCTTT. The encoded protein is CASSQVPGRTTEAFF.

This clonotype was seen a handful of times. The rearrangement links TRBV6-5 to TRBJ2-3; 8 nucleotides align to TRBD2. Losses at the gene ends were 4 bases for V and 2 bases for J; bases not matched to a gene: 8. CDR1 is MNHEY, CDR2 SVGAGI, per germline. The CDR3 contains 16 residues. The CDR3 is CASSSGVAGFTDTQYF. CDR3 sequence (DNA): TGTGCCAGCAGTTCGGGAGTAGCGGGGTTCACAGATACGCAGTATTTT.

The chain employs TRBV19 and TRBJ2-1; unclear D gene. Germline CDR1 is LNHDA and CDR2 is SQIVND (reference sequence). V was clipped by 6 bases and J by 9 bases, with 12 bases between them. This CDR3 has 12 amino acids. Here the CDR3 DNA reads TGTGCCAGTAGCATTCTAGGCGGTGAGCAGTTCTTC. Protein sequence: CASSILGGEQFF.

This sequence joins TRBV25-1 and TRBJ1-2; D not resolved. The CDR3 is 13 residues long. V lost 6 bases and J lost 4, with 12 bases in between. Germline CDR1 and CDR2: MGHDK and SYGVNS. The CDR3 DNA is TGTGCCAGCAGAAGCAATACGGCCTATGGCTACACCTTC. Translation: CASRSNTAYGYTF.

This clonotype has a handful of counts. The chain has TRBV4-1 and TRBJ1-1; no clear D. The CDR3 consists of 15 residues. V lost 0 bases and J lost 4, with 12 bases in between. The V gene's germline CDR1 is MGHRA and CDR2 YSYEKL. The CDR3 bases are TGCGCCAGCAGCCAAGACGCACCGGGGAGCACTGAAGCTTTCTTT. It is translated as CASSQDAPGSTEAFF.

The genes are TRBV2 and TRBJ2-2; D uncertain. Germline V lookup: CDR1 SNHLY, CDR2 FYNNEI. The CDR3 runs to 11 residues. V was shortened by 8 bases and J by 7 bases, with 8 bases between the two germline ends. This CDR3 is CASDRRGELFF. DNA of the CDR3: TGTGCCAGCGATAGGCGCGGGGAGCTGTTTTTT.

This sequence joins TRBV20-1 and TRBJ1-1; D call uncertain. Germline lookup yields CDR1 DFQATT and CDR2 SNEGSKA (reference sequence). V was cut by 6 bases and J by 5 bases, with 16 bases left in between. CDR3 length: 13 residues. CDR3 nucleotides: TGCAGTGCCCCCGGGTCGGGAAGAACTGAAGCTTTCTTT. Amino acids: CSAPGSGRTEAFF.

The chain carries TRBV7-3 and TRBJ2-3; D tentatively fits TRBD1 or TRBD2 (6 bases each). The CDR3 sequence is 14 residues long. Germline V gives CDR1 SGHTA, CDR2 FQGTGA. Deletions cut 5 bases from V and 5 bases from J, with 14 bases between. CDR3 in DNA: TGTGCCAGCAGCCCAGGGGCGGGGATAGATACGCAGTATTTT. Translation: CASSPGAGIDTQYF.

This clonotype was seen more than once but under ten times. The genes are TRBV7-2 and TRBJ2-1; D is unresolved. Trimming left V 5 bases short and J 4 bases short, with 9 bases between. Germline CDR1 and CDR2: SGHTA and FQGNSA. The CDR3 spans 13 residues. CDR3 residues: CASSLTNYNEQFF. In nucleotides, the CDR3 is TGTGCCAGCAGCCTTACGAATTACAATGAGCAGTTCTTC. Using reference TRBV7-2 and TRBJ2-1 for the parts outside the CDR3, the full variable domain is GAGVSQSPSNKVTEKGKDVELRCDPISGHTALYWYRQSLGQGLEFLIYFQGNSAPDKSGLPSDRFSAERTGGSVSTLTIQRTQQEDSAVYLCASSLTNYNEQFFGPGTRLTVL.

This clonotype was counted at least ten times. The chain couples TRBV29-1 to TRBJ2-1; the D is unclear. The CDR3 loop spans 12 amino acids. From germline, CDR1 is SQVTM and CDR2 ANQGSEA. The V end was cut by 4 bases, the J end by 4 bases, with 8 bases between. CDR3 bases: TGCAGCGTTGGCAGGCGGTACAATGAGCAGTTCTTC. Its protein is CSVGRRYNEQFF.

This clonotype has only a few counts. This chain joins TRBV11-2 and TRBJ2-2; D is undetermined. The ends were cut back, 5 bases at V and 4 bases at J, with 11 bases in the middle. The CDR3 is made up of 14 amino acids. Germline CDR1 reads SGHAT; CDR2 reads FQNNGV. The CDR3 sequence is CASSVISSTGELFF. The CDR3 nucleotides read TGTGCCAGCAGCGTAATCAGTAGCACCGGGGAGCTGTTTTTT.

This clonotype showed up just a few times. The chain combines TRBV11-2 with TRBJ1-1; D ambiguous. CDR1 is SGHAT, CDR2 FQNNGV, per germline. V lost 2 bases and J 4 bases, leaving 11 bases between the germline ends. The CDR3 consists of 14 residues. CDR3 loop: CASSLPELGTEAFF. CDR3 sequence (DNA): TGTGCCAGCAGCTTACCCGAGTTGGGCACTGAAGCTTTCTTT.

This clonotype was detected only a few times. A junction boundary mismatches the germline segment, possibly from a read error. The rearrangement links TRBV3-1 to TRBJ2-1; D perhaps matches TRBD2 (7 bases). Per germline, CDR1 LGHDT and CDR2 YNNKEL (reference sequence). The CDR3 is 14 amino acids. The CDR3 protein is CASSLRGASGAPSF. The CDR3 DNA sequence: TGTGCCAGCAGCCTCAGGGGAGCCAGCGGGGCACCGTCCTTC.

This sequence joins TRBV12-3 or TRBV12-4 and TRBJ1-1; D might be TRBD1 (5 bases). V was cut by 3 bases and J by 4 bases, with 12 bases left in between. The CDR3 has 14 amino acids. The DNA of the CDR3 is TGTGCCAGCAGTTTTAGTAGCAGGGCCACTGAAGCTTTCTTT. Translated, it gives CASSFSSRATEAFF.

V is TRBV28 and J is TRBJ2-2; a weak D match, TRBD1 (6 bases). V was clipped by 7 bases and J by 0 bases, with 15 bases between them. CDR1 MDHEN and CDR2 SYDVKM come from the germline V gene. The CDR3 length is 16 residues. The DNA for the CDR3 is TGTGCCAGCACTACAACAGGGCTCGCGAACACCGGGGAGCTGTTTTTT. Protein: CASTTTGLANTGELFF.

This clonotype showed up just a few times. The gene calls are TRBV6-2 or TRBV6-3 and TRBJ2-1, with a possible D match to TRBD1 (6 bases). CDR1 MNHEY and CDR2 SVGEGT come from the germline V gene. The V end was cut by 5 bases, the J end by 7 bases, with 9 bases between. This CDR3 is built from 12 residues. For the CDR3, the DNA is TGTGCCAGCAGTCACAGGGCTAATGAGCAGTTCTTC. It yields the protein CASSHRANEQFF.

The V call is TRBV7-2, the J call TRBJ1-1, with D uncertain. Germline V lookup: CDR1 SGHTA, CDR2 FQGNSA. V was pared by 1 base and J by 6 bases, with 12 bases between. The CDR3 totals 14 residues. As DNA, the CDR3 is TGTGCCAGCAGCTTAGTAGGGAGGAGTGCTGAAGCTTTCTTT. As protein: CASSLVGRSAEAFF.

The sample holds a few counts of this clonotype. The chain joins TRBV7-3 to TRBJ1-6; weak D call: TRBD1 (5 bases). Trimming took off 4 bases at V and 7 bases at J, with 20 bases between the two ends. The CDR3 runs to 17 residues. Germline V gene data show CDR1 as SGHTA and CDR2 as FQGTGA. CDR3: CASSSPTESPENSPLHF. The CDR3 coding sequence is TGTGCCAGCAGCTCCCCGACAGAATCCCCGGAAAATTCACCCCTCCACTTT.